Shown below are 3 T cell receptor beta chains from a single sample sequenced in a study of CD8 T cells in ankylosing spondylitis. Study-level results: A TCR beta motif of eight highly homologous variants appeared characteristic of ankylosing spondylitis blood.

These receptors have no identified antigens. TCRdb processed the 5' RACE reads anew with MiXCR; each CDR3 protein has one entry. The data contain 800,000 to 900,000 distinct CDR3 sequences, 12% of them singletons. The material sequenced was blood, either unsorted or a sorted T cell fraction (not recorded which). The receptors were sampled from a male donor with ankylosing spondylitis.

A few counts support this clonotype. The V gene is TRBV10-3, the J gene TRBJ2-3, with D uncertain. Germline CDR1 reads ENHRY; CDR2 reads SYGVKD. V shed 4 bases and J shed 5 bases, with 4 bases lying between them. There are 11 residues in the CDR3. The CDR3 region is CAISAQDTQYF. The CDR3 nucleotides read TGTGCCATCAGTGCTCAAGATACGCAGTATTTT.

CDR3 protein: CASSLSYRGTGEKLFF. The CDR3 nucleotides are TGTGCCAGCAGCTTGTCTTACAGGGGAACGGGTGAAAAACTGTTTTTT. The chain couples TRBV5-6 to TRBJ1-4, with 7 nucleotides matching TRBD1. Germline V gives CDR1 SGHDT, CDR2 YYEEEE. This CDR3 region has 16 residues. V was clipped by 1 base and J by 7 bases; unmatched bases: 10. Together with reference TRBV5-6 and TRBJ1-4, the CDR3 gives the full variable domain: DAGVTQSPTHLIKTRGQQVTLRCSPKSGHDTVSWYQQALGQGPQFIFQYYEEEERQRGNFPDRFSGHQFPNYSSELNVNALLLGDSALYLCASSLSYRGTGEKLFFGSGTQLSVL.

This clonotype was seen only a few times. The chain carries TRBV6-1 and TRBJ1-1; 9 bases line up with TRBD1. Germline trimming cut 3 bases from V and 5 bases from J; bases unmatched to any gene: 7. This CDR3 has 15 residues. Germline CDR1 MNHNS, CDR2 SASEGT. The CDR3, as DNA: TGTGCCAGCAGTGAGACGGGACAGGGTTGGACTGAAGCTTTCTTT. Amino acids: CASSETGQGWTEAFF.